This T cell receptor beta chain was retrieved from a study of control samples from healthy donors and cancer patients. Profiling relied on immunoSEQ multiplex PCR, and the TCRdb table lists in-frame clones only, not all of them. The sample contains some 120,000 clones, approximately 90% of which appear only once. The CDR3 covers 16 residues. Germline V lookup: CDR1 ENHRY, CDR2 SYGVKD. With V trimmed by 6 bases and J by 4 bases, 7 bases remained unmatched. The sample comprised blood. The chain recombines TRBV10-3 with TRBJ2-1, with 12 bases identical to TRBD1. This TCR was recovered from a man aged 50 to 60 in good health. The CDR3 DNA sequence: TGTGCCATCAGCGACGGGACAGGGGGCATATACAATGAGCAGTTCTTC. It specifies CAISDGTGGIYNEQFF.